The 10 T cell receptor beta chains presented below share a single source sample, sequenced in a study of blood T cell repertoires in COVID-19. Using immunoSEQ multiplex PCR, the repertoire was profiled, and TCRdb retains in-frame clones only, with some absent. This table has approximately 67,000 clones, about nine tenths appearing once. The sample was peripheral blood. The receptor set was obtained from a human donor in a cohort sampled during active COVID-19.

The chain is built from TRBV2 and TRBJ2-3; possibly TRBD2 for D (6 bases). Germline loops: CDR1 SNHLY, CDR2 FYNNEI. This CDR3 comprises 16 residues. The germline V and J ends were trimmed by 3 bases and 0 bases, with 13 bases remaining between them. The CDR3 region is CASSDPGGGSTDTQYF. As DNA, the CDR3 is TGTGCCAGCAGTGACCCCGGGGGAGGTAGCACAGATACGCAGTATTTT.

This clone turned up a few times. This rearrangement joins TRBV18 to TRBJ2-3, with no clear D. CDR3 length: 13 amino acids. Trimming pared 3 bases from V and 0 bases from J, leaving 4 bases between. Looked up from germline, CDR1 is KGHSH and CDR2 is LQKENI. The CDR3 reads CASSPPSTDTQYF. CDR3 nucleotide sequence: TGTGCCAGCTCACCTCCTAGCACAGATACGCAGTATTTT.

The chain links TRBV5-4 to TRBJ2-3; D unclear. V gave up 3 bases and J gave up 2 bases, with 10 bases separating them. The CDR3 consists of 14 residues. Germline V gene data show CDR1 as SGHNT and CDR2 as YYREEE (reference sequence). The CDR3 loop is CASSSSVYTDTQYF. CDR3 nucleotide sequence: TGTGCCAGCAGCTCCTCGGTTTACACAGATACGCAGTATTTT.

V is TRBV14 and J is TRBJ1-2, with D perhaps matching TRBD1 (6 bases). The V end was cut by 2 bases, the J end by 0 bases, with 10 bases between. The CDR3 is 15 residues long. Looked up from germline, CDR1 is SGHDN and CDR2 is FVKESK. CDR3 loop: CASSQSPGANYGYTF. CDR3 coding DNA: TGTGCCAGCAGCCAATCCCCAGGGGCTAACTATGGCTACACCTTC.

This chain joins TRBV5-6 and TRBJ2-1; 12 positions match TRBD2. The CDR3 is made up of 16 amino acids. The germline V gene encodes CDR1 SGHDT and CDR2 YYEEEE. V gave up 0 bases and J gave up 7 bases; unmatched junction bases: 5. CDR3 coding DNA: TGTGCCAGCAGCTTGGCCGGGCTAGCGGGGGGGAATGAGCAGTTCTTC. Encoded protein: CASSLAGLAGGNEQFF.

The DNA of the CDR3 is TGTGCCACTCGGTCGGGGGGCGAAGGTGAAAAACTGTTTTTT. This sequence encodes CATRSGGEGEKLFF. The chain couples TRBV15 to TRBJ1-4, with D possibly TRBD1 on 6 matching bases. V dropped 9 bases and J dropped 7 bases, with 18 bases sitting between them. CDR3 length: 14 amino acids. Germline CDR1 is LNHNV and CDR2 is YYDKDF (reference sequence).

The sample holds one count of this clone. This CDR3 is CAWSTAGGGSPLHF. CDR3 sequence (DNA): TGTGCCTGGAGTACTGCAGGGGGCGGTTCACCCCTCCACTTT. The V and J genes are TRBV30 and TRBJ1-6, with 8 bases identical to TRBD1. The CDR3 is 14 amino acids. J lost 9 bases, V lost 2 bases, and 6 bases had no gene match. Germline values: CDR1 GTSNPN, CDR2 SVGIG (reference sequence).

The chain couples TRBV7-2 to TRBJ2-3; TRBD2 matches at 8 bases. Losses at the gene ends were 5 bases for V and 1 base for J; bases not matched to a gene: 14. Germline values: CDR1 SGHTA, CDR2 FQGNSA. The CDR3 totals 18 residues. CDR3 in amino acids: CASSLYGGGGSRTDTQYF. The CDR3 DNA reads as TGTGCCAGCAGCCTATACGGCGGCGGGGGGTCTCGCACAGATACGCAGTATTTT.

CDR3 in DNA: TGTGCCAGCAGCCTTAGCGGGGGGTCAGATACGCAGTATTTT. This gives the protein CASSLSGGSDTQYF. This chain uses TRBV7-9 with TRBJ2-3; TRBD2 aligns across 10 bases. Germline CDR1 and CDR2: SEHNR and FQNEAQ (reference sequence). The CDR3 consists of 14 residues. V gave up 5 bases and J gave up 4 bases; unmatched junction bases: 3. Full variable domain (rest looked up from reference TRBV7-9 and TRBJ2-3): DTGVSQNPRHKITKRGQNVTFRCDPISEHNRLYWYRQTLGQGPEFLTYFQNEAQLEKSRLLSDRFSAERPKGSFSTLEIQRTEQGDSAMYLCASSLSGGSDTQYFGPGTRLTVL.

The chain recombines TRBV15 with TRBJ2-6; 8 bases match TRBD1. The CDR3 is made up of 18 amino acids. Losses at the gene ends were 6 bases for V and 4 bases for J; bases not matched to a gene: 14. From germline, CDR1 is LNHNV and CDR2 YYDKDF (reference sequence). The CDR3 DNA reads TGTGCCACCAGTCCCTTCCAGACAGGGGCGCGGGGGGCCAACGTCCTGACTTTC. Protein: CATSPFQTGARGANVLTF.